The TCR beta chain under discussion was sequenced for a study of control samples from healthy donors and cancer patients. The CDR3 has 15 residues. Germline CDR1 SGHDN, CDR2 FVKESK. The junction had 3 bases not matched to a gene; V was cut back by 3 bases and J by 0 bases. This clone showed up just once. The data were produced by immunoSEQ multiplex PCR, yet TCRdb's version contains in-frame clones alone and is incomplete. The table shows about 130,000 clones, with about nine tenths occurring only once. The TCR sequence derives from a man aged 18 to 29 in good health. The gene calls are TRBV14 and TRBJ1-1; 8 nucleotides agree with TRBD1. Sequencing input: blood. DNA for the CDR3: TGTGCCAGCAGCCAGGGACAGGTTCTGAACACTGAAGCTTTCTTT. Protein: CASSQGQVLNTEAFF.